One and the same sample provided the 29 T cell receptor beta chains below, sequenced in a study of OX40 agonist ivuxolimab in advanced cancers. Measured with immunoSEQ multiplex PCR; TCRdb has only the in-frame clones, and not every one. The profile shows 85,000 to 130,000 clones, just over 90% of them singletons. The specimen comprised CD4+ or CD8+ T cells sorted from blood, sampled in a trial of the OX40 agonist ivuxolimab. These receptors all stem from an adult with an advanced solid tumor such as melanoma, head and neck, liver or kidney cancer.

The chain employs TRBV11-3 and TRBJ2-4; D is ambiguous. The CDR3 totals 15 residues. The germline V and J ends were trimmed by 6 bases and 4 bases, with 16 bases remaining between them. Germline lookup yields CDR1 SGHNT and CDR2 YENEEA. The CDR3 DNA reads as TGTGCCAGCAGGCCCTCCCCCCCCTCAAAAAACATTCAGTACTTC. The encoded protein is CASRPSPPSKNIQYF. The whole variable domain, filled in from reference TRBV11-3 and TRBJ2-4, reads EAGVVQSPRYKIIEKKQPVAFWCNPISGHNTLYWYLQNLGQGPELLIRYENEEAVDDSQLPKDRFSAERLKGVDSTLKIQPAELGDSAVYLCASRPSPPSKNIQYFGAGTRLSVL.

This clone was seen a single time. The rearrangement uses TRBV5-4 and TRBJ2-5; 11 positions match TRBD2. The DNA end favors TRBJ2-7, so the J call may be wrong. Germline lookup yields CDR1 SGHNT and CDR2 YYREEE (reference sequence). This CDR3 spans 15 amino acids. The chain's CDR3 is CASSQRTSGSYEQYF. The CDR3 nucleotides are TGTGCCAGCAGCCAACGGACTAGCGGGTCTTACGAGCAGTACTTC.

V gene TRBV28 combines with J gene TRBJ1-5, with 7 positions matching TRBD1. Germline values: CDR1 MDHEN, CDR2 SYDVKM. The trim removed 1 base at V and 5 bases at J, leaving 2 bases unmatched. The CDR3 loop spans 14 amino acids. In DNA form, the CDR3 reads TGTGCCAGCAGTTTATCAGGGGGATATCAGCCCCAGCATTTT. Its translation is CASSLSGGYQPQHF. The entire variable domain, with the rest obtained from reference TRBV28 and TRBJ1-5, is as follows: DVKVTQSSRYLVKRTGEKVFLECVQDMDHENMFWYRQDPGLGLRLIYFSYDVKMKEKGDIPEGYSVSREKKERFSLILESASTNQTSMYLCASSLSGGYQPQHFGDGTRLSIL.

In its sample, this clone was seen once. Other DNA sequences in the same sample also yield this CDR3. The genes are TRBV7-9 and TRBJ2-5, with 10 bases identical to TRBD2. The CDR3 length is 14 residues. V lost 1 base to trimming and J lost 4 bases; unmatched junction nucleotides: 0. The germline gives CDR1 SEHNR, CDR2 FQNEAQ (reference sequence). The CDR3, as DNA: TGTGCCAGCAGCTTAGGACTAGCGGGAGAGACCCAGTACTTC. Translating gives CASSLGLAGETQYF.

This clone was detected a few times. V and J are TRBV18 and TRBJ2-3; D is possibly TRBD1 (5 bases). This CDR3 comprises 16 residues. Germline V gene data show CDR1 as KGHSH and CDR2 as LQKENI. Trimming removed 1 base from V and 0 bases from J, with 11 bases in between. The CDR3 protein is CASSPLRVASTDTQYF. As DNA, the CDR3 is TGTGCCAGCTCACCACTCAGGGTAGCCAGCACAGATACGCAGTATTTT.

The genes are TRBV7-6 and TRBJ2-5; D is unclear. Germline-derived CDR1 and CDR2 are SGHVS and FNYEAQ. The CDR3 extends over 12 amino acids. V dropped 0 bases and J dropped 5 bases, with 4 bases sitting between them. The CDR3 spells CASSLASETQYF. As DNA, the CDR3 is TGTGCCAGCAGCTTAGCGAGCGAGACCCAGTACTTC.

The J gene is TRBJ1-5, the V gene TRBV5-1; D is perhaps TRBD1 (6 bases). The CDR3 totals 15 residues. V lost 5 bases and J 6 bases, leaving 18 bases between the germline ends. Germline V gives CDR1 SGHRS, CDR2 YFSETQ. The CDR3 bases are TGCGCCAGCAGTTCTATACCGGGGGCCGGTCAGCCCCAGCATTTT. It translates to CASSSIPGAGQPQHF.

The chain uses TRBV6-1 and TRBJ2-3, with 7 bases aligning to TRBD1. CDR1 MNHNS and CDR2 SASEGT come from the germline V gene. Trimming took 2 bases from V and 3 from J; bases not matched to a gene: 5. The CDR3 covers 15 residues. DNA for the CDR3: TGTGCCAGCAGTGAACCGGGACAGATAACAGATACGCAGTATTTT. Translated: CASSEPGQITDTQYF.

Here the CDR3 reads CASSTSFWDRGYEQYF. In DNA form, the CDR3 reads TGTGCCAGCAGCACCTCCTTTTGGGACAGGGGTTACGAGCAGTACTTC. This rearrangement joins TRBV7-9 to TRBJ2-7; 10 bases match TRBD1. The CDR3 extends over 16 amino acids. CDR1 and CDR2 (germline): SEHNR, FQNEAQ (reference sequence). Trimming cost V 5 bases and J 4 bases; bases outside gene matches: 11.

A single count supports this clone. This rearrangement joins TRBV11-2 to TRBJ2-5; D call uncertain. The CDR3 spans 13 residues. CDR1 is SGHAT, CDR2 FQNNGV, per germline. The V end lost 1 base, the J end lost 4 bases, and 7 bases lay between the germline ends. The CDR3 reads CASSLGLGETQYF. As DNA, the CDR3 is TGTGCCAGCAGCTTAGGGTTAGGAGAGACCCAGTACTTC. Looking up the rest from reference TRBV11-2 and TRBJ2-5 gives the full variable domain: EAGVAQSPRYKIIEKRQSVAFWCNPISGHATLYWYQQILGQGPKLLIQFQNNGVVDDSQLPKDRFSAERLKGVDSTLKIQPAKLEDSAVYLCASSLGLGETQYFGPGTRLLVL.

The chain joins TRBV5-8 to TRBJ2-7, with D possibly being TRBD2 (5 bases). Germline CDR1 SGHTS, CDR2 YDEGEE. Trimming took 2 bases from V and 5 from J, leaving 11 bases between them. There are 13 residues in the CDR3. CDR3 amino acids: CASSFRSVDEQYF. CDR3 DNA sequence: TGTGCCAGCAGCTTTCGTAGCGTGGACGAGCAGTACTTC.

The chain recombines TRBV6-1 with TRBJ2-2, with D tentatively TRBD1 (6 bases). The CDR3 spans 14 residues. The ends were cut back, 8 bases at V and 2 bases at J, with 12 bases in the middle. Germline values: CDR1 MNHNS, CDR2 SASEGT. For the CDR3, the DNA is TGTGCCAGCGAGGGGACAAGAAACACCGGGGAGCTGTTTTTT. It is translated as CASEGTRNTGELFF.

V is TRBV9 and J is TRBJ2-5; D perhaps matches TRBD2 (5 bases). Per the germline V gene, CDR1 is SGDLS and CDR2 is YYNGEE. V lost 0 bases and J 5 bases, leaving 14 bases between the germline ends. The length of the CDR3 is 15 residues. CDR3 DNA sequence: TGTGCCAGCAGCGTAGATGAGGGTAGGAGGGAGACCCAGTACTTC. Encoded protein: CASSVDEGRRETQYF.

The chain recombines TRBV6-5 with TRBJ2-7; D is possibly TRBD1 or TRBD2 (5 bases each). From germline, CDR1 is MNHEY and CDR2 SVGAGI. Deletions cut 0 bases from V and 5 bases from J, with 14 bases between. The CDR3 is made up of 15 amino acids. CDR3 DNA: TGTGCCAGCAGTTACTCGGGGGTACCCTCGGACGAGCAGTACTTC. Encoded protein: CASSYSGVPSDEQYF.

Written as DNA, the CDR3 is TGTGCCAGCAGTCCGACAGGGAATAATTCACCCCTCCACTTT. This sequence encodes CASSPTGNNSPLHF. The chain recombines TRBV27 with TRBJ1-6; 7 bases match TRBD1. The CDR3 runs to 14 residues. CDR1 and CDR2 from the germline V gene are MNHEY and SMNVEV (reference sequence). J lost 5 bases, V lost 5 bases, and 3 bases had no gene match.

CDR3 DNA sequence: TGTGCCAGCAGCTTGGGTGTAACAGGGAGTTTATACGAGCAGTACTTC. Translated: CASSLGVTGSLYEQYF. The rearrangement links TRBV5-6 to TRBJ2-7; D is perhaps TRBD1 (6 bases). The CDR3 loop spans 16 amino acids. V was cut by 0 bases and J by 4 bases, with 17 bases left in between. CDR1 and CDR2 (germline): SGHDT, YYEEEE. The variable domain in full, completed from reference TRBV5-6 and TRBJ2-7, reads DAGVTQSPTHLIKTRGQQVTLRCSPKSGHDTVSWYQQALGQGPQFIFQYYEEEERQRGNFPDRFSGHQFPNYSSELNVNALLLGDSALYLCASSLGVTGSLYEQYFGPGTRLTVT.

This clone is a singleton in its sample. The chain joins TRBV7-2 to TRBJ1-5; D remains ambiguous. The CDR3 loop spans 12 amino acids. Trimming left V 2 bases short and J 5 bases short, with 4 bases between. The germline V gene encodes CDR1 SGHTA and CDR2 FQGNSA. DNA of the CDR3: TGTGCCAGCAGCTTAAGGGATCAGCCCCAGCATTTT. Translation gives CASSLRDQPQHF.

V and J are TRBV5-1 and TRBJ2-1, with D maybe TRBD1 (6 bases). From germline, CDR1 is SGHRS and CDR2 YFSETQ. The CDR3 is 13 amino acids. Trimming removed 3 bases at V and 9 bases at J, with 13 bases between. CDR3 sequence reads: CASSSEQGTEQFF. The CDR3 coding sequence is TGCGCCAGCAGCTCAGAACAGGGTACTGAGCAGTTCTTC.

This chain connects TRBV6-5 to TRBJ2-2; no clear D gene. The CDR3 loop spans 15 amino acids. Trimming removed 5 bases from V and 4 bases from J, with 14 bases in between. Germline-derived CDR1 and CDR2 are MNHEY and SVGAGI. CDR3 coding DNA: TGTGCCAGCAGTCCGGATCAACGCGTCACCGGGGAGCTGTTTTTT. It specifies CASSPDQRVTGELFF.

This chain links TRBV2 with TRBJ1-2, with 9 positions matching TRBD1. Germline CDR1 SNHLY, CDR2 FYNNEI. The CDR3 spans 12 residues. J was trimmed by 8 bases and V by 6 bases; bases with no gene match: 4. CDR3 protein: CASRTDRGGYTF. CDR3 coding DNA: TGTGCCAGCAGAACGGACAGGGGCGGCTACACCTTC.

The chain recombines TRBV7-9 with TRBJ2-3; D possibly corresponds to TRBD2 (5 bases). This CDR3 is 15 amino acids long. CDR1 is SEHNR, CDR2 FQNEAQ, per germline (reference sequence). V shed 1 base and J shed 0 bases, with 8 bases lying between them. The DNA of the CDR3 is TGTGCCAGCAGCTTAGTTAGCGTAAGCACAGATACGCAGTATTTT. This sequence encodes CASSLVSVSTDTQYF.

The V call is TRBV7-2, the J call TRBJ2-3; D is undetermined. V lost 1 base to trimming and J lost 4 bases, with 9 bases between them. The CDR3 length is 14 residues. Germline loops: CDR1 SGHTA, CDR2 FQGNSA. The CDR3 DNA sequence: TGTGCCAGCAGCTTAGTCAGCTTGCCAGATACGCAGTATTTT. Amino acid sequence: CASSLVSLPDTQYF.

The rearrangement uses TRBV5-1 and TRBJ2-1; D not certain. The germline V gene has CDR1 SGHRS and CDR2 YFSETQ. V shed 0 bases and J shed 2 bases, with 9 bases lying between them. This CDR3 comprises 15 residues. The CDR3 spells CASSLDSSPYNEQFF. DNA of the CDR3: TGCGCCAGCAGCTTGGATAGTTCCCCCTACAATGAGCAGTTCTTC.

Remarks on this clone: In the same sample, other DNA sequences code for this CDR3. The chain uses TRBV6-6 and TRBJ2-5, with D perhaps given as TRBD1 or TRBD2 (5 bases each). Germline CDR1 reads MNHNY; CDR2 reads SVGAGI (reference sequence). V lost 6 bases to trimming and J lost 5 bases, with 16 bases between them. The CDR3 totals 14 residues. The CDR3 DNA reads TGTGCCAGCAGCCTGGGGCGAGGGGCCGAGACCCAGTACTTC. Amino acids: CASSLGRGAETQYF.

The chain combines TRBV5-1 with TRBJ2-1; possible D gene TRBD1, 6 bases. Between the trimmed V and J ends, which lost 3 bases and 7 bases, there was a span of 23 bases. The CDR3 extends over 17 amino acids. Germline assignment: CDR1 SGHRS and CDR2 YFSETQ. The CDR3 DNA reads TGCGCCAGCAGCTGGGGTGAACCAGGGGCAGTTCGTAATGAGCAGTTCTTC. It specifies CASSWGEPGAVRNEQFF.

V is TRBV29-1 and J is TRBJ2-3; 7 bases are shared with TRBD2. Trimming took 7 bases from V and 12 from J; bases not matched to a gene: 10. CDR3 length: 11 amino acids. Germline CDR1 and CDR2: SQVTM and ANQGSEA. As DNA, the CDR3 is TGCAGCGGGGGGGGAACCGGTCGTCAGTATTTT. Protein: CSGGGTGRQYF.

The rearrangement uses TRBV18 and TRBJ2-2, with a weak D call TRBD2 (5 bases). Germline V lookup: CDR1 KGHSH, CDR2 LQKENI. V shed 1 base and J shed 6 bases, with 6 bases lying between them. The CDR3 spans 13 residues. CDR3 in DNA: TGTGCCAGCTCACCACAGGAGGCCGGGGAGCTGTTTTTT. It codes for CASSPQEAGELFF.

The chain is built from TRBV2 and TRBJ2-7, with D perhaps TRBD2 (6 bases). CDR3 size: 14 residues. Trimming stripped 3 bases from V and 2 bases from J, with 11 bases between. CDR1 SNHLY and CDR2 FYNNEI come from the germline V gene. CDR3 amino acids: CASSERRGPYEQYF. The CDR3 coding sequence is TGTGCCAGCAGTGAGAGGAGGGGACCCTACGAGCAGTACTTC.

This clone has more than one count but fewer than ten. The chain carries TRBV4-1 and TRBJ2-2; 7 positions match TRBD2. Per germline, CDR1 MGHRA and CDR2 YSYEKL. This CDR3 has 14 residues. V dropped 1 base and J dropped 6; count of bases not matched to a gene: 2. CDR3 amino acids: CASSQAGLAGELFF. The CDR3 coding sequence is TGCGCCAGCAGCCAAGCCGGACTAGCCGGGGAGCTGTTTTTT.